This is a list of T cell receptor beta chains from one sample in a study of blood T cell repertoires in COVID-19. Assay: immunoSEQ multiplex PCR; the TCRdb copy retains only in-frame clones and omits some. The sample has 330,000 or so clones, about 92% seen once; the top ten hold 15% to 20%. Specimen: PBMCs or T cells enriched from blood (not recorded which). The source is a woman under 40 who had recovered from COVID-19. Each CDR3 is given with its conserved first and last residue. A D gene is named only where the DNA matches it firmly. Part of the rows lack a size; the others show once, few, many or a class for expanded clones.

v_call: TRBV28; clone_size: .; d_call: TRBD2; j_call: TRBJ2-7; cdr3_aa: CASSSGTTYYEQYF; cdr3_nt: TGTGCCAGCAGTTCCGGGACTACCTACTACGAGCAGTACTTC
v_call: TRBV9; clone_size: .; d_call: TRBD1; j_call: TRBJ2-7; cdr3_aa: CASSVAGTGFYEQYF; cdr3_nt: TGTGCCAGCAGCGTAGCTGGGACAGGGTTCTACGAGCAGTACTTC
v_call: TRBV9; clone_size: .; d_call: .; j_call: TRBJ2-7; cdr3_aa: CASSVEQSSYEQYF; cdr3_nt: TGTGCCAGCAGCGTAGAACAGAGCTCCTACGAGCAGTACTTC
v_call: TRBV27; clone_size: .; d_call: .; j_call: TRBJ1-2; cdr3_aa: CASSPGGNYGYTF; cdr3_nt: TGTGCCAGCAGTCCGGGGGGCAACTATGGCTACACCTTC
v_call: TRBV2; clone_size: .; d_call: .; j_call: TRBJ1-3; cdr3_aa: CASSERQVSGNTIYF; cdr3_nt: TGTGCCAGCAGTGAAAGACAGGTCTCTGGAAACACCATATATTTT
v_call: TRBV2; clone_size: .; d_call: TRBD2; j_call: TRBJ2-2; cdr3_aa: CASSERGLANRNTGELFF; cdr3_nt: TGTGCCAGCAGTGAAAGGGGACTAGCAAACCGCAACACCGGGGAGCTGTTTTTT
v_call: TRBV18; clone_size: .; d_call: TRBD2; j_call: TRBJ2-1; cdr3_aa: CASSPLQAGGYNEQFF; cdr3_nt: TGTGCCAGCTCTCCCCTCCAAGCGGGAGGGTACAATGAGCAGTTCTTC
v_call: TRBV7-2; clone_size: .; d_call: .; j_call: TRBJ2-5; cdr3_aa: CASSLARETQYF; cdr3_nt: TGTGCCAGCAGCTTAGCGAGGGAGACCCAGTACTTC
v_call: TRBV11-3; clone_size: once; d_call: .; j_call: TRBJ2-5; cdr3_aa: CASSLGASSNTYQETQYF; cdr3_nt: TGTGCCAGCAGCTTAGGGGCGAGCTCTAATACATACCAAGAGACCCAGTACTTC
v_call: TRBV18; clone_size: .; d_call: TRBD1; j_call: TRBJ2-5; cdr3_aa: CASSPPGSGGIWETQYF; cdr3_nt: TGTGCCAGCTCACCACCCGGGTCAGGGGGCATTTGGGAGACCCAGTACTTC
v_call: TRBV19; clone_size: .; d_call: .; j_call: TRBJ1-4; cdr3_aa: CASSRRPATNEKLFF; cdr3_nt: TGTGCCAGTAGTAGGAGGCCTGCAACTAATGAAAAACTGTTTTTT
v_call: TRBV28; clone_size: .; d_call: TRBD1; j_call: TRBJ1-4; cdr3_aa: CASSQGGSQNEKLFF; cdr3_nt: TGTGCCAGCAGTCAGGGGGGCAGTCAGAATGAAAAACTGTTTTTT
v_call: TRBV6-5; clone_size: .; d_call: TRBD1; j_call: TRBJ2-5; cdr3_aa: CASSSRDSGETQYF; cdr3_nt: TGTGCCAGCAGTTCAAGGGACAGCGGAGAGACCCAGTACTTC
v_call: TRBV18; clone_size: .; d_call: TRBD1; j_call: TRBJ1-3; cdr3_aa: CASSPGQRIGNTIYF; cdr3_nt: TGTGCCAGCTCACCGGGACAGCGAATTGGAAACACCATATATTTT
v_call: TRBV27; clone_size: .; d_call: .; j_call: TRBJ2-3; cdr3_aa: CASTEADTQYF; cdr3_nt: TGTGCCAGCACTGAGGCAGATACGCAGTATTTT
v_call: TRBV10-3; clone_size: .; d_call: TRBD1; j_call: TRBJ1-2; cdr3_aa: CAISRSVGTGEGYTF; cdr3_nt: TGTGCCATCAGTCGCTCGGTAGGGACAGGGGAAGGCTACACCTTC
v_call: TRBV28; clone_size: .; d_call: .; j_call: TRBJ2-7; cdr3_aa: CASSVSYEQYF; cdr3_nt: TGTGCCAGCAGCGTCAGCTACGAGCAGTACTTC
v_call: TRBV7-6; clone_size: .; d_call: .; j_call: TRBJ2-7; cdr3_aa: CASSPTPIRGYEQYF; cdr3_nt: TGTGCCAGCAGCCCGACCCCCATACGGGGCTACGAGCAGTACTTC
v_call: TRBV6-2/TRBV6-3; clone_size: .; d_call: .; j_call: TRBJ1-1; cdr3_aa: CASSPQGNTEAFF; cdr3_nt: TGTGCCAGCAGCCCCCAGGGGAACACTGAAGCTTTCTTT
v_call: TRBV5-1; clone_size: .; d_call: TRBD1; j_call: TRBJ2-1; cdr3_aa: CASSWTGGSYNEQFF; cdr3_nt: TGCGCCAGCAGCTGGACAGGGGGCTCCTACAATGAGCAGTTCTTC
v_call: TRBV9; clone_size: .; d_call: TRBD2; j_call: TRBJ2-3; cdr3_aa: CASSVSSGPRTDTQYF; cdr3_nt: TGTGCCAGCAGCGTGTCTAGCGGACCCCGCACAGATACGCAGTATTTT
v_call: TRBV14; clone_size: .; d_call: .; j_call: TRBJ1-1; cdr3_aa: CASSPIYRSPEAFF; cdr3_nt: TGTGCCAGCAGCCCTATTTACAGGTCCCCTGAAGCTTTCTTT
v_call: TRBV7-6; clone_size: .; d_call: TRBD2; j_call: TRBJ2-1; cdr3_aa: CASSSLAGVRNEQFF; cdr3_nt: TGTGCCAGCAGTTCCCTAGCGGGAGTCAGAAATGAGCAGTTCTTC
v_call: TRBV4-3; clone_size: .; d_call: .; j_call: TRBJ2-2; cdr3_aa: CASSQDPPRANTGELFF; cdr3_nt: TGCGCCAGCAGCCAAGACCCTCCCAGGGCGAACACCGGGGAGCTGTTTTTT
v_call: TRBV7-9; clone_size: .; d_call: .; j_call: TRBJ2-4; cdr3_aa: CASSYGQTLNIQYF; cdr3_nt: TGTGCCAGCAGCTATGGACAGACTTTAAACATTCAGTACTTC
v_call: TRBV11-2; clone_size: .; d_call: .; j_call: TRBJ2-7; cdr3_aa: CASSFEARNSYEQYF; cdr3_nt: TGTGCCAGCAGCTTCGAGGCCCGGAATTCCTACGAGCAGTACTTC
v_call: TRBV7-3; clone_size: .; d_call: TRBD2; j_call: TRBJ2-5; cdr3_aa: CASSLGLLAGGLEETQYF; cdr3_nt: TGTGCCAGCAGCTTAGGCTTGTTGGCGGGGGGGCTGGAAGAGACCCAGTACTTC
v_call: TRBV7-8; clone_size: .; d_call: .; j_call: TRBJ2-5; cdr3_aa: CASSLSGVAQETQYF; cdr3_nt: TGTGCCAGCAGCTTATCAGGGGTCGCCCAAGAGACCCAGTACTTC
v_call: TRBV12-3/TRBV12-4; clone_size: .; d_call: .; j_call: TRBJ1-5; cdr3_aa: CASSLMGQPQHF; cdr3_nt: TGTGCCAGCAGCCTAATGGGCCAGCCCCAGCATTTT
v_call: TRBV28; clone_size: .; d_call: .; j_call: TRBJ2-7; cdr3_aa: CASSLVSFDRTSHYEQYF; cdr3_nt: TGTGCCAGCAGTTTAGTGTCGTTCGACAGGACAAGTCACTACGAGCAGTACTTC
v_call: TRBV6-4; clone_size: .; d_call: .; j_call: TRBJ2-1; cdr3_aa: CASSQLAVGGDEQFF; cdr3_nt: TGTGCCAGCAGCCAGCTAGCGGTTGGGGGCGATGAGCAGTTCTTC
v_call: TRBV14; clone_size: .; d_call: .; j_call: TRBJ1-4; cdr3_aa: CASSQERYGYVATNEKLFF; cdr3_nt: TGTGCCAGCAGCCAAGAGCGGTATGGCTACGTTGCAACTAATGAAAAACTGTTTTTT
v_call: TRBV3-1/TRBV3-2; clone_size: .; d_call: .; j_call: TRBJ1-6; cdr3_aa: CASSQEYLRSSPLHF; cdr3_nt: TGTGCCAGCAGCCAAGAGTATCTAAGGAGTTCACCCCTCCACTTT
v_call: TRBV3-1/TRBV3-2; clone_size: .; d_call: TRBD2; j_call: TRBJ2-7; cdr3_aa: CASSLSTSGEYEQYF; cdr3_nt: TGTGCCAGCAGCTTGAGTACTAGCGGGGAGTACGAGCAGTACTTC
v_call: TRBV28; clone_size: .; d_call: TRBD2; j_call: TRBJ2-7; cdr3_aa: CASRLAGEAYEQYF; cdr3_nt: TGTGCCAGCAGATTAGCGGGGGAAGCCTACGAGCAGTACTTC
v_call: TRBV5-1; clone_size: .; d_call: TRBD1; j_call: TRBJ2-3; cdr3_aa: CASSQDRSTDTQYF; cdr3_nt: TGCGCCAGCAGCCAGGACAGGTCCACAGATACGCAGTATTTT
v_call: TRBV2; clone_size: once; d_call: .; j_call: TRBJ1-2; cdr3_aa: CASSEDRAKIYGYTF; cdr3_nt: TGTGCCAGCAGTGAAGACAGGGCAAAGATCTATGGCTACACCTTC
v_call: TRBV11-3; clone_size: .; d_call: .; j_call: TRBJ1-6; cdr3_aa: CASSSRDMSSPLHF; cdr3_nt: TGTGCCAGCAGCTCCCGGGACATGAGTTCACCCCTCCACTTT
v_call: TRBV6-5; clone_size: .; d_call: .; j_call: TRBJ1-5; cdr3_aa: CASSSWGEPQHF; cdr3_nt: TGTGCCAGCTCATCTTGGGGCGAGCCCCAGCATTTT
v_call: TRBV6-2/TRBV6-3; clone_size: .; d_call: .; j_call: TRBJ2-4; cdr3_aa: CASSAPTKAKNIQYF; cdr3_nt: TGTGCCAGCAGTGCGCCGACAAAAGCCAAAAACATTCAGTACTTC